Shown below are 23 T cell receptor beta chains from a single sample sequenced in a study of breast tumors, draining lymph nodes, adjacent tissues. TCRdb processed the multiplex PCR reads anew with MiXCR; each CDR3 protein has one entry. The sample records tens of thousands of distinct CDR3 sequences, about two fifths being singletons. Input material: breast tumor tissue. The receptor set was obtained from a female donor with breast cancer. Some clones in this sample may be carry-over from other donors' samples.

V gene TRBV9 combines with J gene TRBJ1-2; 12 bases are a match to TRBD1. There are 16 residues in the CDR3. CDR1 is SGDLS and CDR2 is YYNGEE in the germline V gene. V dropped 4 bases and J dropped 6; count of bases not matched to a gene: 10. This chain's CDR3 is CASSSEGTGGWNGYTF. CDR3 sequence (DNA): TGTGCCAGCAGCTCAGAAGGGACAGGGGGCTGGAATGGCTACACCTTC.

This clonotype occurred many times. The gene calls are TRBV25-1 and TRBJ1-2; D gene uncertain. CDR3 length: 14 amino acids. Germline-derived CDR1 and CDR2 are MGHDK and SYGVNS. V lost 4 bases and J 4 bases, leaving 13 bases between the germline ends. The CDR3 DNA sequence: TGTGCCAGCAGTGCGGAAACAGTCTCCTATGGCTACACCTTC. Translating it yields CASSAETVSYGYTF.

This clonotype showed up many times. This chain links TRBV5-1 with TRBJ2-1; TRBD2 agrees at 14 bases. This CDR3 is 15 amino acids long. With V trimmed by 6 bases and J by 13 bases, 12 bases remained unmatched. From germline, CDR1 is SGHRS and CDR2 YFSETQ. CDR3 sequence (DNA): TGCGCCAGCACCTGGGGACTAGCGGGAGTTTGGGATCAGTTCTTC. It encodes CASTWGLAGVWDQFF.

This clonotype has ten or more counts. This chain uses TRBV7-3 with TRBJ1-6; D is perhaps TRBD1 (5 bases). The CDR3 is 14 residues long. Trimming stripped 6 bases from V and 12 bases from J, with 18 bases between. Germline values: CDR1 SGHTA, CDR2 FQGTGA. Here the CDR3 reads CASRRTGTSGPLHF. CDR3 DNA: TGTGCCAGCAGACGAACCGGGACGTCGGGACCCCTCCACTTT.

The chain couples TRBV4-1 to TRBJ1-5; no definite D call. Trimming removed 4 bases at V and 4 bases at J, with 20 bases between. The CDR3 covers 17 residues. Per germline, CDR1 MGHRA and CDR2 YSYEKL. The CDR3 sequence: CASSLQLTTLRNQPQHF. For the CDR3, the DNA is TGCGCCAGCAGCCTCCAACTTACTACTTTGAGGAATCAGCCCCAGCATTTT.

This clonotype came up many times. This may arise from a read error, as a much more abundant clone is one base away. V is TRBV20-1 and J is TRBJ2-2; the D gene could be TRBD1 or TRBD2 (5 bases each). The CDR3 is 16 amino acids. Germline V gene sequence: CDR1 DFQATT, CDR2 SNEGSKA (reference sequence). The V end was cut by 2 bases, the J end by 4 bases, with 17 bases between. CDR3 sequence reads: CSARPGHSGATGELFF. In nucleotides, the CDR3 is TGCAGTGCTAGACCCGGACACTCCGGGGCCACCGGGGAGCTGTTTTTT.

The J gene is TRBJ2-2, the V gene TRBV20-1, with 7 bases fitting TRBD1. The ends lost 0 bases at V and 9 bases at J; junction bases unmatched: 7. The CDR3 sequence is 14 residues long. Germline lookup yields CDR1 DFQATT and CDR2 SNEGSKA (reference sequence). CDR3 residues: CSARDLDRARELFF. The CDR3 DNA sequence: TGCAGTGCTAGAGATCTTGACAGGGCTAGGGAGCTGTTTTTT.

The V call is TRBV5-1, the J call TRBJ2-1; 9 bases align to TRBD1. The CDR3 covers 13 residues. Germline CDR1 SGHRS, CDR2 YFSETQ. The V segment lost 6 bases and the J segment 6 bases; nucleotides outside the gene matches: 4. CDR3 nucleotide sequence: TGCGCCAGCAACCTACAGGGGGCCAATGAGCAGTTCTTC. Protein product: CASNLQGANEQFF.

By frequency in the sample, this clonotype is medium-sized. This chain uses TRBV30 with TRBJ1-6, with 10 bases fitting TRBD1. V shed 6 bases, J shed 10 bases, and the junction held 12 bases outside the gene matches. Germline values: CDR1 GTSNPN, CDR2 SVGIG (reference sequence). The CDR3 contains 15 residues. As DNA, the CDR3 is TGTGCCTGCTTACTTCCGGGACAGGGGCACTCACCCCTCCACTTT. This encodes CACLLPGQGHSPLHF.

The chain employs TRBV2 and TRBJ1-2; D unresolved. The germline V gene encodes CDR1 SNHLY and CDR2 FYNNEI. CDR3 length: 13 amino acids. V lost 7 bases to trimming and J lost 2 bases, with 11 bases between them. CDR3 loop: CASTETVNYGYTF. The CDR3 DNA reads as TGTGCCAGCACCGAGACTGTAAACTATGGCTACACCTTC.

V usage is TRBV7-9 and J usage is TRBJ2-1; TRBD2 matches at 8 bases. Germline CDR1 and CDR2: SEHNR and FQNEAQ (reference sequence). After removal of 4 bases from V and 10 bases from J, the junction contained 6 bases not matched to a gene. The CDR3 totals 13 residues. The CDR3 bases are TGTGCCAGCAGCTCGAAGACTAGCGCAGAGCAGTTCTTC. Residues: CASSSKTSAEQFF.

This clonotype was found many times. The chain links TRBV20-1 to TRBJ2-2; weak D call: TRBD2 (5 bases). Trimming shortened V by 0 bases and J by 5 bases, and 16 bases separated the two germline ends. Per germline, CDR1 DFQATT and CDR2 SNEGSKA (reference sequence). The CDR3 contains 16 residues. As DNA, the CDR3 is TGCAGTGCTAGAGAGCCCTCCGGGATAGCGACCGGGGAGCTGTTTTTT. Translating it yields CSAREPSGIATGELFF.

The chain links TRBV5-6 to TRBJ1-2; D not resolved. Trimming removed 2 bases from V and 6 bases from J, with 5 bases in between. In germline, CDR1 is SGHDT, CDR2 YYEEEE. This CDR3 region has 11 residues. CDR3 region: CASSLLHGYTF. CDR3 coding DNA: TGTGCCAGCAGCTTATTGCATGGCTACACCTTC. Together with reference TRBV5-6 and TRBJ1-2, the CDR3 gives the full variable domain: DAGVTQSPTHLIKTRGQQVTLRCSPKSGHDTVSWYQQALGQGPQFIFQYYEEEERQRGNFPDRFSGHQFPNYSSELNVNALLLGDSALYLCASSLLHGYTFGSGTRLTVV.

This clonotype was recorded at least ten times. The J gene is TRBJ2-7, the V gene TRBV7-2; D is perhaps TRBD1 (6 bases). The germline gives CDR1 SGHTA, CDR2 FQGNSA. Trimming shortened V by 1 base and J by 4 bases, and 11 bases separated the two germline ends. This CDR3 spans 14 amino acids. DNA for the CDR3: TGTGCCAGCAGCTTAGACAGGGAAAGATACGAGCAGTACTTC. Its protein product is CASSLDRERYEQYF.

The chain combines TRBV7-9 with TRBJ2-7; no definite D call. Between the trimmed V and J ends, which lost 6 bases and 3 bases, there was a span of 12 bases. The germline V gene encodes CDR1 SEHNR and CDR2 FQNEAQ (reference sequence). The CDR3 is 13 residues long. CDR3 nucleotide sequence: TGTGCCAGCAGATACGAACCTTTCTACGAGCAGTACTTC. It specifies CASRYEPFYEQYF.

The table lists this clonotype with many counts. The J gene is TRBJ1-6, the V gene TRBV19, with a possible D match to TRBD1 (6 bases). Trimming pared 4 bases from V and 8 bases from J, leaving 12 bases between. CDR3 size: 14 residues. Looked up from germline, CDR1 is LNHDA and CDR2 is SQIVND (reference sequence). DNA for the CDR3: TGTGCCAGTAGTACCGGACAGAGTTATTCACCCCTCCACTTT. Translated: CASSTGQSYSPLHF.

This clonotype came up many times. This chain links TRBV19 with TRBJ1-2, with D maybe TRBD1 (5 bases). The V and J ends lost 5 bases and 3 bases respectively, with 13 bases between them. Per germline, CDR1 LNHDA and CDR2 SQIVND (reference sequence). The CDR3 runs to 14 residues. The CDR3 reads CASSDRGRDYGYTF. Here the CDR3 DNA reads TGTGCCAGTAGTGATAGGGGCCGTGACTATGGCTACACCTTC.

This sequence joins TRBV30 and TRBJ1-6; a weak D match, TRBD1 (5 bases). V was cut by 1 base and J by 5 bases, with 18 bases left in between. The germline gives CDR1 GTSNPN, CDR2 SVGIG (reference sequence). The CDR3 runs 17 residues. For the CDR3, the DNA is TGTGCCTGGAGTGACACTTTTGGGACGGGGAATAATTCACCCCTCCACTTT. It specifies CAWSDTFGTGNNSPLHF.

The rearrangement joins TRBV3-1 to TRBJ2-1; 10 nucleotides line up with TRBD2. The CDR3 runs 16 residues. V lost 7 bases, J lost 8 bases, and 14 bases stayed unmatched. Germline V gene data show CDR1 as LGHDT and CDR2 as YNNKEL (reference sequence). The CDR3 DNA is TGTGCCAGCACCTGGGGGACTAGCGCGTTTGGACATGAGCAGTTCTTC. Its protein product is CASTWGTSAFGHEQFF.

This clonotype has a count of ten or more. The chain joins TRBV18 to TRBJ2-7; TRBD1 might be the D (6 bases). CDR1 KGHSH and CDR2 LQKENI come from the germline V gene. CDR3 length: 15 residues. V was trimmed by 1 base and J by 6 bases, leaving 16 bases between them. The CDR3 sequence is CASSPQVQGASEQYF. The CDR3 DNA reads TGTGCCAGCTCACCACAGGTACAGGGAGCGTCCGAGCAGTACTTC.

The rearrangement joins TRBV2 to TRBJ2-5; a weak D match, TRBD2 (5 bases). V was shortened by 1 base and J by 6 bases, with 12 bases between the two germline ends. Germline assignment: CDR1 SNHLY and CDR2 FYNNEI. There are 14 residues in the CDR3. Here the CDR3 reads CASSEGLAKKTQYF. DNA for the CDR3: TGTGCCAGCAGTGAAGGTCTAGCTAAGAAGACCCAGTACTTC.

This clonotype came up many times. A much larger clone is a single base away; this may be a read error. This chain connects TRBV20-1 to TRBJ2-5, with TRBD2 as a possible D gene (6 bases). The CDR3 length is 14 residues. With 5 bases removed from V and 7 bases from J, the gap between germline ends came to 20 bases. CDR1 is DFQATT and CDR2 is SNEGSKA in the germline V gene (reference sequence). The CDR3: CSAASWGLKATQYF. CDR3 nucleotides: TGCAGTGCTGCTAGTTGGGGACTTAAAGCGACCCAGTACTTC.

This clonotype occurred many times. V gene TRBV15 combines with J gene TRBJ1-6; D ambiguous. Germline-derived CDR1 and CDR2 are LNHNV and YYDKDF (reference sequence). Trimming stripped 4 bases from V and 7 bases from J, with 11 bases between. The CDR3 totals 14 residues. CDR3 bases: TGTGCCACCAGCACAGAGGCTGGAAATTCACCCCTCCACTTT. It specifies CATSTEAGNSPLHF.